The next 21 T cell receptor beta chains were all read from a single sample in a study of cytomegalovirus exposure and HLA in healthy donors. This PCR relied on a set of 60 Vbeta primers and 13 Jbeta primers. Profiled with immunoSEQ multiplex PCR; TCRdb holds only in-frame clones, not every one. The table has 90,000 to 100,000 clones, roughly 79% seen once; the top ten hold about 5%. The sample was PBMCs. The receptors come from a woman in her thirties or forties in good health and CMV-seronegative.

The chain uses TRBV18 and TRBJ1-2; a possible D gene is TRBD1 (5 bases). The CDR3 contains 13 residues. Germline V gene sequence: CDR1 KGHSH, CDR2 LQKENI. The V end lost 6 bases, the J end lost 6 bases, and 14 bases lay between the germline ends. CDR3: CASSQGSQDGYTF. DNA for the CDR3: TGTGCCAGCTCGCAGGGATCGCAAGATGGCTACACCTTC.

This clone was recorded once. CDR3 sequence reads: CASSLAYHEQYF. The DNA of the CDR3 is TGTGCCAGCAGCTTGGCCTACCACGAGCAGTACTTC. This chain links TRBV5-6 with TRBJ2-7; D not certain. The CDR3 contains 12 residues. V was clipped by 0 bases and J by 5 bases, with 6 bases between them. Germline loops: CDR1 SGHDT, CDR2 YYEEEE.

CDR3 residues: CAWSVDRGRFDTQYF. In DNA, the CDR3 is TGTGCCTGGAGTGTAGACAGGGGGCGATTTGATACGCAGTATTTT. V gene TRBV30 combines with J gene TRBJ2-3, with TRBD1 identical over 10 bases. CDR3 length: 15 amino acids. CDR1 and CDR2 from the germline V gene are GTSNPN and SVGIG (reference sequence). V lost 0 bases, J lost 6 bases, and 6 bases stayed unmatched.

The chain recombines TRBV11-2 with TRBJ2-1; 7 nucleotides align to TRBD1. Looked up from germline, CDR1 is SGHAT and CDR2 is FQNNGV. The CDR3 has 15 residues. Trimming took 5 bases from V and 0 from J; bases not matched to a gene: 4. DNA of the CDR3: TGTGCCAGCAGCCCGGGACAGAGCTCCTACAATGAGCAGTTCTTC. Amino acids: CASSPGQSSYNEQFF.

This clone appeared once. The chain has TRBV29-1 and TRBJ1-1; D gene unclear. The V end was cut by 5 bases, the J end by 5 bases, with 6 bases between. This CDR3 region has 10 residues. The germline gives CDR1 SQVTM, CDR2 ANQGSEA. The CDR3 protein is CSVFLTEAFF. The CDR3 DNA follows: TGCAGCGTTTTCTTAACTGAAGCTTTCTTT.

The chain carries TRBV5-6 and TRBJ1-2, with TRBD1 identical over 8 bases. This CDR3 is 16 amino acids long. With 0 bases clipped from V and 2 bases from J, the junction kept 6 bases outside the gene matches. CDR1 is SGHDT, CDR2 YYEEEE, per germline. The CDR3 DNA is TGTGCCAGCAGCTTGGCACAGGGGGTGTCAAACTATGGCTACACCTTC. It codes for CASSLAQGVSNYGYTF.

The V gene is TRBV11-3, the J gene TRBJ1-1; D may be TRBD1 (6 bases). V lost 2 bases and J 4 bases, leaving 8 bases between the germline ends. CDR1 is SGHNT, CDR2 YENEEA, per germline. The CDR3 contains 13 residues. CDR3 nucleotide sequence: TGTGCCAGCAGCTTAAGAGGGGGCACTGAAGCTTTCTTT. This sequence encodes CASSLRGGTEAFF. Looking up the rest from reference TRBV11-3 and TRBJ1-1 gives the full variable domain: EAGVVQSPRYKIIEKKQPVAFWCNPISGHNTLYWYLQNLGQGPELLIRYENEEAVDDSQLPKDRFSAERLKGVDSTLKIQPAELGDSAVYLCASSLRGGTEAFFGQGTRLTVV.

The rearrangement uses TRBV5-1 and TRBJ1-2, with unresolved D. From germline, CDR1 is SGHRS and CDR2 YFSETQ. The ends were cut back, 4 bases at V and 6 bases at J, with 7 bases in the middle. There are 11 residues in the CDR3. CDR3 sequence: CASSELNGYTF. The CDR3 region has the DNA TGCGCCAGCAGCGAACTTAATGGCTACACCTTC.

The chain employs TRBV2 and TRBJ1-3; D call uncertain. Per germline, CDR1 SNHLY and CDR2 FYNNEI. CDR3 length equals 16 residues. The V gene lost 7 bases and the J gene lost 0 bases, with 16 bases spanning the gap. The CDR3 loop reads CASTWGGGNSGNTIYF. CDR3 nucleotides: TGTGCCAGCACCTGGGGAGGAGGCAACTCTGGAAACACCATATATTTT.

The chain combines TRBV5-1 with TRBJ2-5, with 10 nucleotides matching TRBD1. CDR3 size: 17 residues. CDR1 is SGHRS and CDR2 is YFSETQ in the germline V gene. Trimming at V came to 1 base and at J to 7 bases, leaving 13 bases not matched to a gene. The CDR3 nucleotides are TGCGCCAGCAGCTTGAGCGGGGCGGGGACAGGGGTATCGACCCAGTACTTC. Translated, it gives CASSLSGAGTGVSTQYF.

This rearrangement joins TRBV4-2 to TRBJ2-3; no reliable D call. Trimming left V 1 base short and J 0 bases short, with 17 bases between. The CDR3 runs to 18 residues. Germline V CDR1 and CDR2: LGHNA, YNFKEQ. The CDR3 region has the DNA TGTGCCAGCAGCCAAGGTCCCCTTACTCCCTCTAGCACAGATACGCAGTATTTT. Amino acid sequence: CASSQGPLTPSSTDTQYF.

The CDR3 DNA reads TGCGCCAGCAGCGTTAATTTAGATACGCAGTATTTT. The encoded protein is CASSVNLDTQYF. This chain joins TRBV5-1 and TRBJ2-3; no clear D. V lost 4 bases, J lost 5 bases, and 8 bases lay in between. This CDR3 spans 12 amino acids. The V gene's germline CDR1 is SGHRS and CDR2 YFSETQ.

The CDR3 loop is CASTKSNTQGESGYTF. The CDR3 DNA reads as TGCGCCAGCACCAAATCAAATACACAGGGCGAAAGTGGCTACACCTTC. The chain couples TRBV5-1 to TRBJ1-2, with D possibly matching TRBD1 (6 bases). The CDR3 spans 16 residues. The germline CDR1 and CDR2 sequences are SGHRS and YFSETQ. V lost 6 bases and J lost 7, with 25 bases in between.

This chain uses TRBV29-1 with TRBJ1-1; TRBD1 matches 9 bases. This CDR3 comprises 13 residues. CDR1 is SQVTM and CDR2 is ANQGSEA in the germline V gene. Unmatched junction bases numbered 7, after V lost 5 bases and J lost 6 bases. CDR3 DNA sequence: TGCAGCGTTATGGGGGACAGGGAGCCTGAAGCTTTCTTT. It encodes CSVMGDREPEAFF.

This clone was counted a few times. The chain joins TRBV11-2 to TRBJ2-2; 10 nucleotides agree with TRBD2. V was clipped by 3 bases and J by 2 bases; unmatched bases: 9. Germline CDR1 is SGHAT and CDR2 is FQNNGV. The CDR3 runs 18 residues. The CDR3 DNA sequence: TGTGCCAGCAGCTTCCGCCTGTTAGCGGGGGGTAACACCGGGGAGCTGTTTTTT. Translated, it gives CASSFRLLAGGNTGELFF.

This clone has a single count. CDR3 amino acids: CASSYTSGSGEQYF. CDR3 DNA: TGCGCCAGCAGTTACACTAGCGGGTCGGGCGAGCAGTACTTC. The chain carries TRBV4-3 and TRBJ2-7, with 9 bases aligning to TRBD2. With 6 bases clipped from V and 6 bases from J, the junction kept 9 bases outside the gene matches. CDR1 and CDR2 from the germline V gene are LGHNA and YSLEER. This CDR3 comprises 14 residues.

This clone was found once. V is TRBV4-2 and J is TRBJ2-3; weak D call: TRBD1 (6 bases). The CDR3 contains 15 residues. Germline V gene data show CDR1 as LGHNA and CDR2 as YNFKEQ. The V end was cut by 5 bases, the J end by 2 bases, with 14 bases between. This chain's CDR3 is CASSARDTHTDTQYF. CDR3 in DNA: TGTGCCAGCAGCGCCCGGGACACCCACACAGATACGCAGTATTTT.

V gene TRBV27 combines with J gene TRBJ1-6, with D possibly TRBD1 on 6 matching bases. The V gene lost 6 bases and the J gene lost 9 bases, with 12 bases spanning the gap. Germline V gives CDR1 MNHEY, CDR2 SMNVEV (reference sequence). This CDR3 is 13 amino acids long. In DNA, the CDR3 is TGTGCCAGCAGGGGGGCGGGTGGTTCACCCCTCCACTTT. Protein sequence: CASRGAGGSPLHF.

The V and J genes are TRBV12-5 and TRBJ2-7; D not certain. Germline CDR1 is LGHNT and CDR2 is FRNRAP. V was clipped by 6 bases and J by 7 bases, with 10 bases between them. This CDR3 is built from 11 residues. The CDR3 loop is CASGQFFEQYF. In DNA, the CDR3 is TGTGCTAGTGGGCAGTTCTTTGAGCAGTACTTC.

The chain recombines TRBV27 with TRBJ1-1; D unresolved. The V end lost 4 bases, the J end lost 5 bases, and 8 bases lay between the germline ends. This CDR3 is 12 amino acids long. CDR1 and CDR2 from the germline V gene are MNHEY and SMNVEV (reference sequence). As DNA, the CDR3 is TGTGCCAGCAGTTCCGGCGGGACTGAAGCTTTCTTT. Amino acids: CASSSGGTEAFF.

The chain joins TRBV25-1 to TRBJ2-2; D is possibly TRBD2 (6 bases). CDR1 MGHDK and CDR2 SYGVNS come from the germline V gene. V shed 1 base and J shed 6 bases, with 18 bases lying between them. The CDR3 is 17 residues long. CDR3 sequence reads: CASSESIGFRGSGELFF. CDR3 in DNA: TGTGCCAGCAGTGAATCTATAGGCTTTCGGGGGTCCGGGGAGCTGTTTTTT.